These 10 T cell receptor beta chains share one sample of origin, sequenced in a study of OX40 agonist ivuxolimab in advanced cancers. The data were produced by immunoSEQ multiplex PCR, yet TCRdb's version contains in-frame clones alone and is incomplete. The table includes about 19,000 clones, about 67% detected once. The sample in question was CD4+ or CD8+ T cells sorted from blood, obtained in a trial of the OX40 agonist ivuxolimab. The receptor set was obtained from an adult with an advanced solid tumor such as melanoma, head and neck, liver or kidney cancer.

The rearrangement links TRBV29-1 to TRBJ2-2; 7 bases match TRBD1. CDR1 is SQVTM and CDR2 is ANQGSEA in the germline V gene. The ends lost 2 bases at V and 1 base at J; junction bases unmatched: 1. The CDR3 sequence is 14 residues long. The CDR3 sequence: CSVETGENTGELFF. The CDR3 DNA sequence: TGCAGCGTTGAAACAGGGGAGAACACCGGGGAGCTGTTTTTT.

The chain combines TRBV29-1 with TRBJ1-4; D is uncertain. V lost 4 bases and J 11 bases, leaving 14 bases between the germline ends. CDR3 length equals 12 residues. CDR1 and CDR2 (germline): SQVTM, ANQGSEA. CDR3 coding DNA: TGCAGCGTTGGTCTAGGAGAGGGTAAACTGTTTTTT. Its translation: CSVGLGEGKLFF.

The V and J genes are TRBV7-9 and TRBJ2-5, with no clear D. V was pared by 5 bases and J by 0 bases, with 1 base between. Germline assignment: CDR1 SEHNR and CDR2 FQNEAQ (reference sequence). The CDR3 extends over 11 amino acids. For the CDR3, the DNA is TGTGCCAGCAGCGACCAAGAGACCCAGTACTTC. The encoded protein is CASSDQETQYF.

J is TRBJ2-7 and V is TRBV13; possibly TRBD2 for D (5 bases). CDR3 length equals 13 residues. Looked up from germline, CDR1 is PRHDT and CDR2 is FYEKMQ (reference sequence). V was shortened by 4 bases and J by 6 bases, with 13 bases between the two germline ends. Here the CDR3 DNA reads TGTGCCAGCAGCTCGGAGGCCCCCTTCGAGCAGTACTTC. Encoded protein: CASSSEAPFEQYF.

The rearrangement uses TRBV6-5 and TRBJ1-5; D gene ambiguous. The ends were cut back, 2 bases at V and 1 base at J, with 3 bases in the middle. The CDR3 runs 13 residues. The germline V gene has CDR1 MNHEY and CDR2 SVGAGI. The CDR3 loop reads CASSYESNQPQHF. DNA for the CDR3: TGTGCCAGCAGTTACGAGAGCAATCAGCCCCAGCATTTT.

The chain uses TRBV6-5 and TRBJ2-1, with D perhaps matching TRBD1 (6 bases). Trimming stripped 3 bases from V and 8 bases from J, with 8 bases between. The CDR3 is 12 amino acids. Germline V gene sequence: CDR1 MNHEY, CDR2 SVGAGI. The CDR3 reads CASSYGGYEQFF. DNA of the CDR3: TGTGCCAGCAGTTATGGGGGCTATGAGCAGTTCTTC.

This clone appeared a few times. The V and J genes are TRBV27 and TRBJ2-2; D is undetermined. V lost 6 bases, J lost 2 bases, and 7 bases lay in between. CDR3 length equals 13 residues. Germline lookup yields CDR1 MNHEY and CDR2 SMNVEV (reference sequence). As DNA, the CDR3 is TGTGCCAGCAGGATTCTCAACACCGGGGAGCTGTTTTTT. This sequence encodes CASRILNTGELFF.

This chain's CDR3 is CASSGLADRDEQFF. The DNA for the CDR3 is TGTGCCAGCAGCGGACTAGCGGACCGTGATGAGCAGTTCTTC. The chain links TRBV6-6 to TRBJ2-1; 10 bases align to TRBD2. J was trimmed by 8 bases and V by 6 bases; bases with no gene match: 7. Germline CDR1 and CDR2: MNHNY and SVGAGI (reference sequence). The CDR3 has 14 amino acids.

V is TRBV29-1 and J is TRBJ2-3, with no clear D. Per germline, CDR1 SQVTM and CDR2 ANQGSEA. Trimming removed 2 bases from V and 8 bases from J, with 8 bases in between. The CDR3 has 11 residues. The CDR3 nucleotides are TGCAGCGTTGAAACCCCTCCTACGCAGTATTTT. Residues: CSVETPPTQYF.

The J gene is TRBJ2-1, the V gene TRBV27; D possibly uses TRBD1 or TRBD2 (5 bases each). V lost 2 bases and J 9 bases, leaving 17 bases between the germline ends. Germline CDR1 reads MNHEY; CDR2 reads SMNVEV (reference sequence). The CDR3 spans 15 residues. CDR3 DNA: TGTGCCAGCAGTTTAAGGTGGGACGTCGGAGTTGAGCAGTTCTTC. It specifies CASSLRWDVGVEQFF.